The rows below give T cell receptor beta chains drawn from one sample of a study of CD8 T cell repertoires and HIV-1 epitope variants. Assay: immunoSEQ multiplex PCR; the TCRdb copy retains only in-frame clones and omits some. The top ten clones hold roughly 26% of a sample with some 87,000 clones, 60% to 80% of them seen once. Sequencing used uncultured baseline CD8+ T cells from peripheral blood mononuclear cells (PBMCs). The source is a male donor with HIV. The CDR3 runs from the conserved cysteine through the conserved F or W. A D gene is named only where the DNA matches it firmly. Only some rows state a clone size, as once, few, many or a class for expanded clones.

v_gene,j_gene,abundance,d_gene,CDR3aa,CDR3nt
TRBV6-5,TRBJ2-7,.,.,CASSTGYEQYF,TGTGCCAGCAGTACAGGCTACGAGCAGTACTTC
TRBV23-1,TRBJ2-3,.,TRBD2,CASGPGLAGGPPHTQYF,TGCGCCAGCGGCCCGGGACTAGCGGGGGGGCCCCCCCATACGCAGTATTTT
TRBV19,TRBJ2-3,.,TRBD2,CATATPGGNTDTQYF,TGTGCCACCGCAACTCCCGGGGGGAACACAGATACGCAGTATTTT
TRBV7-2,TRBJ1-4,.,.,CASSLAGLSEKLFF,TGTGCCAGCAGCTTAGCAGGCTTGTCTGAAAAACTGTTTTTT
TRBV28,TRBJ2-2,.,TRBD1,CASSNPGQGVGELFF,TGTGCCAGCAGTAATCCGGGACAGGGGGTCGGGGAGCTGTTTTTT
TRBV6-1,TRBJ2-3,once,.,CASSLTDTQYF,TGTGCCAGCAGCTTAACAGATACGCAGTATTTT
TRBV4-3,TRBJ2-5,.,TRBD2,CASSQDSLAGQETQYF,TGCGCCAGCAGCCAAGATAGCCTAGCGGGCCAAGAGACCCAGTACTTC
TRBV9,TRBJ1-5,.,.,CASSPTDGISNQPQHF,TGTGCCAGCAGCCCAACGGACGGAATTAGCAATCAGCCCCAGCATTTT
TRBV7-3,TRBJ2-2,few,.,CASSSVAGELFF,TGTGCCAGCAGCTCGGTGGCCGGGGAGCTGTTTTTT
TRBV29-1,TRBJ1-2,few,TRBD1,CSVNRGDGGYTF,TGCAGCGTTAACAGGGGGGATGGTGGCTACACCTTC
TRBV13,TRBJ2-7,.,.,CASSSRTATYEQYF,TGTGCCAGCAGCTCCCGGACGGCGACCTACGAGCAGTACTTC
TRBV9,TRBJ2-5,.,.,CASSRGQNQETQYF,TGTGCCAGCAGTAGAGGGCAGAACCAAGAGACCCAGTACTTC
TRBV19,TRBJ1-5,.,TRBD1,CASKAGQGRGQPQHF,TGTGCCAGTAAAGCTGGACAGGGAAGAGGGCAGCCCCAGCATTTT
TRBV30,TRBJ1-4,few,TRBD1,CAWSVRDRVFF,TGTGCCTGGAGTGTTAGGGACAGGGTGTTTTTT
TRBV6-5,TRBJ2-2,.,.,CASSSTQEAGELFF,TGTGCCAGCAGTTCCACTCAGGAGGCCGGGGAGCTGTTTTTT
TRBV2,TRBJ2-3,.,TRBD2,CASSETSGGQDTQYF,TGTGCCAGCAGTGAGACTAGCGGGGGGCAAGATACGCAGTATTTT
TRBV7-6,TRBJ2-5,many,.,CASSGHPGETQYF,TGTGCCAGCAGCGGTCACCCTGGGGAGACCCAGTACTTC
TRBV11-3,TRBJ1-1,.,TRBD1,CASSTHRGPNTEAFF,TGTGCCAGCAGCACCCACAGGGGACCTAACACTGAAGCTTTCTTT
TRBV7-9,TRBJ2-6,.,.,CASSLPILHSGANVLTF,TGTGCCAGCAGCTTACCGATTTTGCACTCTGGGGCCAACGTCCTGACTTTC
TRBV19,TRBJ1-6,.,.,CASSIPGRKASPLHF,TGTGCCAGTAGTATTCCCGGCAGGAAAGCTTCACCCCTCCACTTT
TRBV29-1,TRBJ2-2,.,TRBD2,CSVVGLAGVTGELFF,TGCAGCGTCGTGGGACTAGCGGGAGTCACCGGGGAGCTGTTTTTT
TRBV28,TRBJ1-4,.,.,CASSLIATNEKLFF,TGTGCCAGCAGTCTAATTGCAACTAATGAAAAACTGTTTTTT